Following are 10 T cell receptor beta chains from one sample sequenced in a study of T cells after yellow fever vaccination. TCRdb analysed the 5' RACE reads with MiXCR anew, one entry per CDR3 protein. The sample lists approximately 330,000 distinct CDR3 sequences; about 4% were seen once. The specimen comprised PBMCs, sampled 5 days after the yellow fever booster vaccination. The receptors stem from a man in his late teens or twenties who received the YFV17D yellow fever vaccine.

This clonotype has a count of ten or more. The gene calls are TRBV7-2 and TRBJ2-1; 9 bases are shared with TRBD2. Germline V gene data show CDR1 as SGHTA and CDR2 as FQGNSA. Trimming removed 1 base from V and 7 bases from J; junction bases left unmatched: 8. This CDR3 has 16 residues. CDR3 nucleotide sequence: TGTGCCAGCAGCTTAGGGACGCGGGGGGGCCTGAATGAGCAGTTCTTC. Its protein product is CASSLGTRGGLNEQFF.

Turning to this clonotype: The junction departs from the called germline gene at one end, perhaps through a read error. This chain links TRBV7-2 with TRBJ1-2; perhaps TRBD1 as D (5 bases). CDR1 and CDR2 (germline): SGHTA, FQGNSA. The CDR3 runs 14 residues. CDR3 sequence (DNA): TGTGCCAGCAGCGTAGCGACAGCAACCTATGGCTACACCTTC. Protein product: CASSVATATYGYTF.

This clonotype came up a few times. The rearrangement uses TRBV12-3 or TRBV12-4 and TRBJ1-1; 9 nucleotides agree with TRBD1. With V trimmed by 3 bases and J by 5 bases, 7 bases remained unmatched. This CDR3 has 15 residues. CDR3: CASSFSGTGRTEAFF. In DNA form, the CDR3 reads TGTGCCAGCAGTTTTTCAGGGACAGGGAGAACTGAAGCTTTCTTT.

This clonotype was seen a handful of times. The rearrangement uses TRBV27 and TRBJ2-7; D might be TRBD2 (7 bases). The V end lost 5 bases, the J end lost 2 bases, and 13 bases lay between the germline ends. Germline V gene sequence: CDR1 MNHEY, CDR2 SMNVEV (reference sequence). This CDR3 is built from 14 residues. The CDR3 DNA is TGTGCCAGCAGTATTAACGGGGGGCCCTACGAGCAGTACTTC. Protein product: CASSINGGPYEQYF.

The chain carries TRBV5-1 and TRBJ2-5; 8 bases are a match to TRBD2. CDR1 and CDR2 (germline): SGHRS, YFSETQ. This CDR3 is 17 amino acids long. J gave up 2 bases and V 5 bases, and 14 bases lay outside the gene matches. CDR3 DNA: TGCGCCAGCAGTAACGGCGCCGGGGGGGGCTGGCAAGAGACCCAGTACTTC. Protein sequence: CASSNGAGGGWQETQYF.

The CDR3: CASSQLPSGYSNQPQHF. DNA of the CDR3: TGCGCCAGCAGCCAACTACCTTCGGGGTATAGCAATCAGCCCCAGCATTTT. This chain links TRBV4-1 with TRBJ1-5; D gene unclear. This CDR3 contains 17 residues. Trimming pared 2 bases from V and 0 bases from J, leaving 14 bases between. Germline V gives CDR1 MGHRA, CDR2 YSYEKL.

V usage is TRBV4-1 and J usage is TRBJ1-6; D gene ambiguous. CDR1 MGHRA and CDR2 YSYEKL come from the germline V gene. The CDR3 consists of 13 residues. The V and J ends lost 1 base and 10 bases respectively, with 8 bases between them. The CDR3 protein is CASSQGEASPLHF. Written as DNA, the CDR3 is TGCGCCAGCAGCCAAGGGGAGGCGTCACCCCTCCACTTT.

The rearrangement joins TRBV23-1 to TRBJ1-6, with D hard to call. TRBV23-1 is recorded as an ORF, its role being uncertain. This CDR3 is 15 amino acids long. Trimming took off 3 bases at V and 8 bases at J, with 14 bases between the two ends. The CDR3 nucleotides read TGCGCCAGCAGTCATGCCGGGGTCGGATATTCACCCCTCCACTTT. As protein: CASSHAGVGYSPLHF.

This clonotype was found many times. The rearrangement uses TRBV4-3 and TRBJ2-4, with 7 bases matching TRBD2. CDR3 length: 15 amino acids. From germline, CDR1 is LGHNA and CDR2 YSLEER. J was trimmed by 8 bases and V by 5 bases; bases with no gene match: 12. The CDR3 bases are TGCGCCAGCAGCTTCCAGAGTGGGGGGGAGGACATTCAGTACTTC. The encoded protein is CASSFQSGGEDIQYF.

This clonotype was detected many times. The chain couples TRBV7-2 to TRBJ1-5; D unclear. The ends were cut back, 6 bases at V and 6 bases at J, with 18 bases in the middle. This CDR3 is built from 15 residues. CDR1 and CDR2 from the germline V gene are SGHTA and FQGNSA. The CDR3 protein is CASRLLSGGPQPQHF. CDR3 nucleotide sequence: TGTGCCAGCAGGCTACTTTCAGGAGGGCCTCAGCCCCAGCATTTT.